The 21 T cell receptor beta chains below come from one sample, sequenced in a study of identical twins. TCRdb redid the calling of the 5' RACE reads with MiXCR, one entry per CDR3 protein. This sample has hundreds of thousands of distinct CDR3 sequences, with 21% found just once. The same specimen was also included in a second study, on T cells expressing NK-cell markers.

The sample taken for sequencing was PBMCs. The receptors derive from a woman between 18 and 30 years old in good health.

This chain joins TRBV20-1 and TRBJ2-1; the match to TRBD2 covers 8 bases. The germline CDR1 and CDR2 sequences are DFQATT and SNEGSKA (reference sequence). This CDR3 has 13 residues. The trim removed 6 bases at V and 5 bases at J, leaving 6 bases unmatched. CDR3 DNA sequence: TGCAGTGCCAGGACTAGCCCAGACAATGAGCAGTTCTTC. Its protein is CSARTSPDNEQFF.

This clonotype has only a few counts. This sequence joins TRBV10-3 and TRBJ2-3, with unresolved D. The CDR3 has 13 residues. In germline, CDR1 is ENHRY, CDR2 SYGVKD. The V gene lost 8 bases and the J gene lost 9 bases, with 18 bases spanning the gap. The CDR3 here is CAILFHSEMTQYF. The CDR3 DNA reads TGTGCCATCTTGTTTCATAGTGAGATGACGCAGTATTTT.

The table lists this clonotype with a few counts. The chain carries TRBV5-6 and TRBJ1-5, with D uncertain. Germline CDR1 SGHDT, CDR2 YYEEEE. The CDR3 extends over 14 amino acids. The germline V and J ends were trimmed by 2 bases and 3 bases, with 9 bases remaining between them. The CDR3 spells CASSFHGFNQPQHF. The CDR3 DNA follows: TGTGCCAGCAGCTTCCACGGGTTCAATCAGCCCCAGCATTTT.

This clonotype was detected once. One end of the junction varies from germline; a read error may be responsible. The gene calls are TRBV7-9 and TRBJ2-1; D not resolved. Germline V CDR1 and CDR2: SEHNR, FQNEAQ (reference sequence). CDR3 size: 14 residues. CDR3 nucleotide sequence: TGTGCCAGCAGCTTAGTGGGTCCCCACAATAAGCAGTTCTTC. It yields the protein CASSLVGPHNKQFF.

This clonotype was counted a few times. The rearrangement links TRBV12-3 or TRBV12-4 to TRBJ2-7; D gene unclear. This CDR3 contains 14 residues. V lost 4 bases and J 7 bases, leaving 17 bases between the germline ends. DNA for the CDR3: TGTGCCAGCAGTTCTTGGCCGAGATGTGGAGAGCAGTACTTC. It specifies CASSSWPRCGEQYF.

This clonotype was recorded many times. V is TRBV6-1 and J is TRBJ2-7, with D perhaps TRBD1 or TRBD2 (6 bases each). CDR1 MNHNS and CDR2 SASEGT come from the germline V gene. Trimming took off 6 bases at V and 5 bases at J, with 14 bases between the two ends. The CDR3 loop spans 13 amino acids. Here the CDR3 reads CASRNGGGNEQYF. CDR3 sequence (DNA): TGTGCCAGCAGGAACGGAGGGGGAAACGAGCAGTACTTC.

In this sample, this clonotype turned up a few times. The chain combines TRBV9 with TRBJ2-3; TRBD2 agrees at 11 bases. Germline CDR1 is SGDLS and CDR2 is YYNGEE. V was clipped by 4 bases and J by 4 bases; unmatched bases: 8. The CDR3 loop spans 16 amino acids. The CDR3, as DNA: TGTGCCAGCAGCCCAGCACTAGCGGGAGTGGCAGATACGCAGTATTTT. This translates into CASSPALAGVADTQYF.

This clonotype has at least ten counts. The rearrangement links TRBV29-1 to TRBJ2-3, with D perhaps matching TRBD1 (5 bases). Trimming cost V 6 bases and J 1 base, with 17 bases left between them. Germline-derived CDR1 and CDR2 are SQVTM and ANQGSEA. The CDR3 loop spans 15 amino acids. The CDR3, as DNA: TGCAGCGTGGTTCCCCACAGGACGCGCACAGATACGCAGTATTTT. This translates into CSVVPHRTRTDTQYF.

A few counts support this clonotype. The rearrangement joins TRBV20-1 to TRBJ2-7; 11 bases fit TRBD2. With V trimmed by 5 bases and J by 2 bases, 5 bases remained unmatched. CDR1 and CDR2 (germline): DFQATT, SNEGSKA (reference sequence). This CDR3 comprises 14 residues. The CDR3 spells CSAGSGRATYEQYF. CDR3 bases: TGCAGTGCTGGTAGCGGGAGGGCCACCTACGAGCAGTACTTC.

This clonotype was found a few times. This sequence joins TRBV15 and TRBJ2-1, with 11 bases aligning to TRBD2. The CDR3 runs to 15 residues. J gave up 9 bases and V 0 bases, and 4 bases lay outside the gene matches. Germline V gene data show CDR1 as LNHNV and CDR2 as YYDKDF (reference sequence). The CDR3: CATSREVAGGLEQFF. The CDR3 DNA reads as TGTGCCACCAGCAGAGAGGTAGCGGGGGGGCTTGAGCAGTTCTTC.

This clonotype was seen more than once but under ten times. This sequence joins TRBV3-1 and TRBJ1-2; 7 bases fit TRBD1. V dropped 3 bases and J dropped 8; count of bases not matched to a gene: 9. CDR3 size: 14 residues. Germline lookup yields CDR1 LGHDT and CDR2 YNNKEL (reference sequence). The CDR3 loop reads CASSQDRTAGGYTF. CDR3 DNA: TGTGCCAGCAGCCAGGACAGGACCGCGGGGGGCTACACCTTC.

For this clonotype: At one end, the junction sequence differs from germline, possibly due to a read error. The rearrangement joins TRBV20-1 to TRBJ2-1, with D possibly TRBD1 on 6 matching bases. Germline V gives CDR1 DFQATT, CDR2 SNEGSKA (reference sequence). The length of the CDR3 is 17 residues. The CDR3 here is CCARTFRTARSYNEQFF. In DNA form, the CDR3 reads TGCTGTGCTCGAACATTCCGGACAGCCCGCTCCTACAATGAGCAGTTCTTC.

This clonotype showed up many times. The chain has TRBV11-2 and TRBJ1-6; D is perhaps TRBD1 (6 bases). V lost 5 bases, J lost 5 bases, and 10 bases lay in between. The CDR3 has 14 residues. Germline CDR1 and CDR2: SGHAT and FQNNGV. This chain's CDR3 is CASSRTVNNSPLHF. CDR3 coding DNA: TGTGCCAGCAGCCGGACAGTTAATAATTCACCCCTCCACTTT. The full variable domain, in which reference TRBV11-2 and TRBJ1-6 provide the parts outside the CDR3, is EAGVAQSPRYKIIEKRQSVAFWCNPISGHATLYWYQQILGQGPKLLIQFQNNGVVDDSQLPKDRFSAERLKGVDSTLKIQPAKLEDSAVYLCASSRTVNNSPLHFGNGTRLTVT.

This rearrangement joins TRBV19 to TRBJ1-1, with 9 bases identical to TRBD1. Losses at the gene ends were 7 bases for V and 1 base for J; bases not matched to a gene: 7. Germline CDR1 LNHDA, CDR2 SQIVND (reference sequence). The CDR3 runs 15 residues. The CDR3 spells CASTLLQGANTEAFF. CDR3 DNA: TGTGCCAGTACCCTTTTACAGGGGGCGAACACTGAAGCTTTCTTT. The full variable domain, with the rest looked up from reference TRBV19 and TRBJ1-1, is DGGITQSPKYLFRKEGQNVTLSCEQNLNHDAMYWYRQDPGQGLRLIYYSQIVNDFQKGDIAEGYSVSREKKESFPLTVTSAQKNPTAFYLCASTLLQGANTEAFFGQGTRLTVV.

This clonotype was seen a few times. This rearrangement joins TRBV27 to TRBJ2-2, with D perhaps assigned TRBD1 or TRBD2 (5 bases each). The CDR3 has 19 amino acids. Trimming cost V 2 bases and J 0 bases, with 19 bases left between them. Germline CDR1 and CDR2: MNHEY and SMNVEV (reference sequence). The CDR3: CASSLRLRGANTNTGELFF. The CDR3 bases are TGTGCCAGCAGTTTACGACTCAGAGGGGCGAATACGAACACCGGGGAGCTGTTTTTT.

The chain links TRBV10-3 to TRBJ2-2, with a possible D match to TRBD1 (6 bases). Trimming removed 3 bases from V and 1 base from J, with 12 bases in between. This CDR3 has 16 residues. Germline CDR1 is ENHRY and CDR2 is SYGVKD. CDR3 residues: CAISDRRGRNTGELFF. CDR3 nucleotides: TGTGCCATCAGTGACCGAAGGGGGAGGAACACCGGGGAGCTGTTTTTT.

The sample holds a few counts of this clonotype. The V gene is TRBV15, the J gene TRBJ2-3, with a weak D call TRBD2 (5 bases). Trimming removed 1 base from V and 2 bases from J, with 13 bases in between. CDR1 and CDR2 from the germline V gene are LNHNV and YYDKDF (reference sequence). The CDR3 is 16 residues long. CDR3 nucleotides: TGTGCCACCAGCAGAGTATCGAGGGCGATCACAGATACGCAGTATTTT. Its translation: CATSRVSRAITDTQYF.

The gene calls are TRBV20-1 and TRBJ2-3, with D perhaps TRBD2 (6 bases). Per germline, CDR1 DFQATT and CDR2 SNEGSKA (reference sequence). The CDR3 length is 13 residues. The V and J ends lost 7 bases and 4 bases respectively, with 15 bases between them. The CDR3 reads CSVDGRGADTQYF. CDR3 DNA sequence: TGCAGTGTGGACGGGAGAGGAGCAGATACGCAGTATTTT.

The chain carries TRBV7-7 and TRBJ2-3; TRBD1 is a possible D gene (6 bases). The V and J ends lost 0 bases and 5 bases respectively, with 12 bases between them. In germline, CDR1 is SSHAT, CDR2 FNYEAQ (reference sequence). The CDR3 sequence is 15 residues long. The CDR3 loop reads CASSLAPGVEDTQYF. The DNA of the CDR3 is TGTGCCAGCAGCTTAGCGCCAGGGGTAGAAGATACGCAGTATTTT.

This rearrangement joins TRBV14 to TRBJ1-6; D uncertain. CDR1 SGHDN and CDR2 FVKESK come from the germline V gene. This CDR3 has 13 amino acids. V lost 0 bases and J lost 7, with 4 bases in between. As DNA, the CDR3 is TGTGCCAGCAGCCAAGATCGGAATTCACCCCTCCACTTT. Its translation: CASSQDRNSPLHF.

This clonotype was picked up a small number of times. V is TRBV29-1 and J is TRBJ2-1, with unresolved D. V was clipped by 0 bases and J by 4 bases, with 7 bases between them. This CDR3 has 13 residues. CDR1 and CDR2 (germline): SQVTM, ANQGSEA. The CDR3 region is CSVEDADYNEQFF. The CDR3 DNA is TGCAGCGTTGAAGATGCGGATTACAATGAGCAGTTCTTC.